The sequence of this T cell receptor beta chain was determined in a study of control samples from healthy donors and cancer patients. The CDR3 covers 18 residues. Germline V gives CDR1 SGHVS, CDR2 FNYEAQ. The ends were cut back, 5 bases at V and 1 base at J, with 23 bases in the middle. TCRdb keeps only in-frame clones here, not all; method: immunoSEQ multiplex PCR. Of roughly 130,000 clones listed, roughly 94% were seen once; the top ten hold more than 13%. What was sequenced was PBMCs. V usage is TRBV7-6 and J usage is TRBJ1-2, with a weak D call TRBD1 (6 bases). The receptor's source is a man in his sixties with colorectal cancer. CDR3 nucleotide sequence: TGTGCCAGCAGCCCTTACCTGGCCCCAGGGGAGGGTAACTATGGCTACACCTTC. It yields the protein CASSPYLAPGEGNYGYTF.